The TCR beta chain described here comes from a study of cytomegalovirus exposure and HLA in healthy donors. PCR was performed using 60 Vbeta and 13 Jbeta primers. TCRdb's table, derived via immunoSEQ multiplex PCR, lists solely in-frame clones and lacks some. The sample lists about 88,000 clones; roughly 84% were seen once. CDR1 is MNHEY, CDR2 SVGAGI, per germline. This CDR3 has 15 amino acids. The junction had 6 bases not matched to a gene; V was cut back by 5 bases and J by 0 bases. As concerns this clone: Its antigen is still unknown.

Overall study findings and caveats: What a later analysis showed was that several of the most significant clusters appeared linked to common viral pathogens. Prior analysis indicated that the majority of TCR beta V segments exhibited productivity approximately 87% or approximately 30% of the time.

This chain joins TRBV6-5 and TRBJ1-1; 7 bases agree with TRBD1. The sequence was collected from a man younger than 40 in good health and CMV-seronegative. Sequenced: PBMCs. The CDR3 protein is CASSGTDSLNTEAFF. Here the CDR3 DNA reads TGTGCCAGCAGTGGGACAGACAGTCTGAACACTGAAGCTTTCTTT.